A selection of T cell receptor beta chains follows, all from one sample in a study of T-cell memory formation after mild COVID-19. TCRdb ran MiXCR on the 5' RACE reads and lists one entry per CDR3 protein. Of about 130,000 distinct CDR3 sequences listed, about 6% are singletons. Material: PBMCs or a T cell subset sorted from them (not recorded which). These receptors all come from an adult woman who had mild COVID-19 (a few samples of this study predate the infection). Cell type and time point are not known. The CDR3 runs from the conserved cysteine through the conserved F or W. A D gene is named only where the DNA matches it firmly. Some rows mark clone size as missing; the rest say once, few, many or name a class of expanded clone.

j_gene | abundance | v_gene | d_gene | CDR3nt | CDR3aa
TRBJ2-3 | many | TRBV28 | NA | TGTGCCAGCAGCCGAGACCGGACAGATACGCAGTATTTT | CASSRDRTDTQYF
TRBJ2-5 | many | TRBV7-2 | NA | TGTGCCAGCAGCTTTAGAGGGTTCGGGGAGACCCAGTACTTC | CASSFRGFGETQYF
TRBJ2-5 | few | TRBV20-1 | NA | TGCAGTGTAGTTAGGGAGACCCAGTACTTC | CSVVRETQYF
TRBJ2-5 | few | TRBV7-6 | TRBD2 | TGTGCCAGCAGCTCCCATAGCGGGAGGTACCAAGAGACCCAGTACTTC | CASSSHSGRYQETQYF
TRBJ1-4 | many | TRBV29-1 | NA | TGCAGCGTTGGTTCAGGGCGAGAAAAACTGGTTTTT | CSVGSGREKLVF
TRBJ2-3 | few | TRBV3-1 | TRBD2 | TGTGCCAGCAGCCAAGATTTAACGAGCGGGAGGGGCACAGATACGCAGTATTTT | CASSQDLTSGRGTDTQYF
TRBJ2-3 | few | TRBV7-9 | NA | TGTGCCAGCAGCTTACCCGGGGCCCGCACAGATACGCAGTATTTT | CASSLPGARTDTQYF
TRBJ1-5 | few | TRBV20-1 | TRBD1 | TGCAGTGCCTCTAACCGGGACAGCCGTCGAAAGTCGTATAGCAATCAGCCCCAGCATTTT | CSASNRDSRRKSYSNQPQHF
TRBJ2-1 | NA | TRBV27 | NA | TGTGCCAGCAGTTTAGCCCCCGGGTCCGATGAGCAGTTCTTC | CASSLAPGSDEQFF
TRBJ2-3 | many | TRBV7-9 | NA | TGTGCCAGCAGCCAGGGGATAGCGGTTAGCACAGATACGCAGTATTTT | CASSQGIAVSTDTQYF
TRBJ2-3 | NA | TRBV14 | NA | TGTGCCAGCAGCCAAGTCCTCACAGATACGCAGTATTTT | CASSQVLTDTQYF
TRBJ1-2 | few | TRBV4-2 | NA | TGTGCCAGCAGCCAGGAAGGCCGGGATGGCTACACCTTC | CASSQEGRDGYTF
TRBJ2-1 | many | TRBV5-1 | NA | TGCGCCAGCAGCTTGGGAGGCGGGCAATACAATGAGCAGTTCTTC | CASSLGGGQYNEQFF
TRBJ1-1 | NA | TRBV5-1 | NA | TGCGCCAGCATGGGGGACCCGGGAGGACGGAACACTGAAGCTTTCTTT | CASMGDPGGRNTEAFF
TRBJ2-7 | many | TRBV6-5 | TRBD1 | TGTGCCAGCAGTTACTCGGGACAGGGAAGGCAGTACTTC | CASSYSGQGRQYF
TRBJ1-6 | few | TRBV20-1 | NA | TGCAGTGCTACCCGTTTAACCCTTGGCTCCTATAATTCACCCCTCCACTTT | CSATRLTLGSYNSPLHF
TRBJ2-3 | NA | TRBV7-9 | TRBD2 | TGTGCCAGCAGCTTCATACGGACTAGCGCAGATACGCAGTATTTT | CASSFIRTSADTQYF
TRBJ2-4 | NA | TRBV18 | NA | TGTGCCAGCTCACCCGGGGCGAGGGCCAAAAACATTCAGTACTTC | CASSPGARAKNIQYF
TRBJ1-2 | few | TRBV12-3/TRBV12-4 | TRBD1 | TGTGCCAGCAGCGTCCTACAGGGGCCCTTAAGTGGCTACACCTTC | CASSVLQGPLSGYTF
TRBJ2-7 | NA | TRBV14 | NA | TGTGCCAGCAGCCAAGGGGGTTCGGGGACCCACGAGCAGTACTTC | CASSQGGSGTHEQYF
TRBJ2-5 | few | TRBV4-2 | TRBD2 | TGTGCCAGCAGCCAAGACAACAGCGGGAGCGGGGAGACCCAGTACTTC | CASSQDNSGSGETQYF
TRBJ1-4 | few | TRBV15 | NA | TGTGCCACCAGCAGAGTAGGTGGAACTAATGAAAAACTGTTTTTT | CATSRVGGTNEKLFF
TRBJ2-1 | many | TRBV29-1 | NA | TGCAGCGGCCGGGACAATGAGCAGTTCTTC | CSGRDNEQFF
TRBJ2-7 | many | TRBV7-2 | TRBD2 | TGTGCCAGCAGCAAGGCTAGCGGGGCCCCCTACGAGCAGTACTTC | CASSKASGAPYEQYF
TRBJ2-5 | few | TRBV5-1 | NA | TGCGCCAGCAGCTCTGGGCCCGCGGAGACCCAGTACTTC | CASSSGPAETQYF
TRBJ1-2 | many | TRBV4-2 | TRBD1 | TGTGCCAGCAGCCGGGAGGACAGGGATGGCTATGGCTACACCTTC | CASSREDRDGYGYTF
TRBJ1-5 | few | TRBV12-3/TRBV12-4 | NA | TGTGCCAGCAGTTTAGCAGCCGAGAGTGGACATCAGCCCCAGCATTTT | CASSLAAESGHQPQHF
TRBJ2-3 | many | TRBV3-1 | TRBD2 | TGTGCCAGCAGCGATAGCGGGGGGGCCAAAGATACGCAGTATTTT | CASSDSGGAKDTQYF
TRBJ2-7 | many | TRBV7-9 | TRBD2 | TGTGCCAGCAGCTTCGGACTAGCGGGAAACTCCTACGAGCAGTACTTC | CASSFGLAGNSYEQYF